A single T cell receptor (beta chain) is shown here with its context. Its antigen is not identified. These data belong to a study of T-cell memory formation after mild COVID-19. Study-wide context: The study found TCR clusters largely donor specific. Study conclusions and caveats: The study found contracting CD4+ clones mainly in CM and EM and contracting CD8+ clones in EMRA. Memory from before infection featured some responding clones, which suggests cross-reactive memory joined.

The CDR3 contains 15 residues. Trimming removed 5 bases from V and 6 bases from J, with 19 bases in between. Researchers used 5'RACE with constant-segment primers to make TCR alpha and TCR beta cDNA libraries that carry sample barcodes and UMIs. TCRdb reanalysed the 5' RACE reads using MiXCR and keeps one entry per CDR3 protein. Here the sample spans approximately 250,000 distinct CDR3 sequences, 15% being singletons. The chain has TRBV12-3 or TRBV12-4 and TRBJ1-1; D remains unclear. Sample: PBMCs or a T cell subset sorted from them (not recorded which). This TCR derives from an adult woman who had mild COVID-19 (a few samples of this study predate the infection). Cell type and time point are not known. CDR3 loop: CASSPPRKERAEAFF. The CDR3 DNA is TGTGCCAGCAGTCCCCCCCGAAAGGAGAGGGCTGAAGCTTTCTTT.